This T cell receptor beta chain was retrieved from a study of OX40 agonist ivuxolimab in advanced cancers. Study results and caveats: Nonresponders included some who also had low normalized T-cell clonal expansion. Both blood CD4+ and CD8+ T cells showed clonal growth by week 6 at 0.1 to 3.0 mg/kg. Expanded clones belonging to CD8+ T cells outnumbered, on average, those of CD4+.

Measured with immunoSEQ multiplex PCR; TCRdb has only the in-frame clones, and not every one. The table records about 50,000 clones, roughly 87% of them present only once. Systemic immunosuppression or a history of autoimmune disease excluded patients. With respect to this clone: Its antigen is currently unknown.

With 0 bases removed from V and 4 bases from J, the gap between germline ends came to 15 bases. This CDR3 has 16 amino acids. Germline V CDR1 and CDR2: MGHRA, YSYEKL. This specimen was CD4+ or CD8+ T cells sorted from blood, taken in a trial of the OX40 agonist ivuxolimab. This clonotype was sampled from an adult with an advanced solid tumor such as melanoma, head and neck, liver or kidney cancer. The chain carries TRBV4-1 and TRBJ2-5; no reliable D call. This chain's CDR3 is CASSQDLTRSRETQYF. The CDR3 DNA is TGCGCCAGCAGCCAAGATCTCACGAGGAGTCGAGAGACCCAGTACTTC.